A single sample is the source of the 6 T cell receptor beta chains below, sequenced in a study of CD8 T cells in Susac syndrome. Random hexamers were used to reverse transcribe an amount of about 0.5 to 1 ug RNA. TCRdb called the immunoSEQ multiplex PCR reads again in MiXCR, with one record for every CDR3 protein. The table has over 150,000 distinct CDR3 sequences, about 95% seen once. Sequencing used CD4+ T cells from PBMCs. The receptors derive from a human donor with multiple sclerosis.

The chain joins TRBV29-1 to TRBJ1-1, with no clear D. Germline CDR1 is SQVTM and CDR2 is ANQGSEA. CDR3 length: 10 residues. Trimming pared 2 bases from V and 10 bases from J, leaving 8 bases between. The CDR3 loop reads CSVERARAFF. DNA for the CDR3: TGCAGCGTTGAACGGGCAAGAGCTTTCTTT.

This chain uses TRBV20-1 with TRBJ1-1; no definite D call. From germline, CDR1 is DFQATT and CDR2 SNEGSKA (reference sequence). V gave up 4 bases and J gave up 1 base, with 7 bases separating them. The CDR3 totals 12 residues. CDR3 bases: TGCAGTGCTATCCAGAGGAACACTGAAGCTTTCTTT. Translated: CSAIQRNTEAFF.

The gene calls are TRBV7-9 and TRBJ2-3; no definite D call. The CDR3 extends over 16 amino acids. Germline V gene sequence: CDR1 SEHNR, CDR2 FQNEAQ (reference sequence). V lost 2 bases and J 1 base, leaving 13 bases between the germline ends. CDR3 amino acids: CASSLRALGGTDTQYF. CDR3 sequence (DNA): TGTGCCAGCAGCTTACGGGCCCTAGGAGGCACAGATACGCAGTATTTT.

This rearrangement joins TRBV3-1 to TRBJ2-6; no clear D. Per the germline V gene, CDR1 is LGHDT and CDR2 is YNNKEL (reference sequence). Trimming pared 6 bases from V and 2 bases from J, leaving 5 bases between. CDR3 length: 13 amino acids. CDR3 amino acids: CASSPAGANVLTF. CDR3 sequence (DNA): TGTGCCAGCAGTCCAGCTGGGGCCAACGTCCTGACTTTC. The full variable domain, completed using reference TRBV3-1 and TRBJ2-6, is DTAVSQTPKYLVTQMGNDKSIKCEQNLGHDTMYWYKQDSKKFLKIMFSYNNKELIINETVPNRFSPKSPDKAHLNLHINSLELGDSAVYFCASSPAGANVLTFGAGSRLTVL.

The CDR3 spells CASSKTGANEQFF. CDR3 nucleotides: TGTGCCAGCAGCAAAACAGGGGCCAATGAGCAGTTCTTC. The V call is TRBV9, the J call TRBJ2-1; 7 positions agree with TRBD1. The CDR3 totals 13 residues. The germline V gene has CDR1 SGDLS and CDR2 YYNGEE. V shed 4 bases and J 6 bases; nucleotides not matched to a gene: 4. The full variable domain, completed using reference TRBV9 and TRBJ2-1, is DSGVTQTPKHLITATGQRVTLRCSPRSGDLSVYWYQQSLDQGLQFLIQYYNGEERAKGNILERFSAQQFPDLHSELNLSSLELGDSALYFCASSKTGANEQFFGPGTRLTVL.

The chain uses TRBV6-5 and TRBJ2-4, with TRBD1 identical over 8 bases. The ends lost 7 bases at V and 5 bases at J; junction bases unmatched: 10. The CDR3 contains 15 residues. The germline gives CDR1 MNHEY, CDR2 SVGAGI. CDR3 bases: TGTGCCAGCACTTCAGGGGGCGACCAAGAAAACATTCAGTACTTC. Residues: CASTSGGDQENIQYF.